This record concerns one T cell receptor (beta chain) sequence. The antigen remains unidentified. An assay was performed, and its level was deep. TCRdb's table, derived via immunoSEQ multiplex PCR, lists solely in-frame clones and lacks some. The data show hundreds of thousands of clones, approximately 73% seen once. The data stem from a study of shared clonotypes between healthy human individuals. Overall study: Aged between 18 and 49, the donors were two women and a few men. Study-level points and caveats: Sampling covered blood only; tissue repertoires likely differ.

Germline values: CDR1 MNHEY, CDR2 SVGAGI. Between the trimmed V and J ends, which lost 4 bases and 0 bases, there was a span of 16 bases. The CDR3 extends over 16 amino acids. A split of CD4+ cells into CD45RA+ naive and CD45RA-negative memory subsets was performed. This TCR derives from a woman aged 25 to 39 in good health. The chain is built from TRBV6-5 and TRBJ2-7; D is possibly TRBD1 (6 bases). The sequenced sample was memory CD4+ T cells sorted from blood. Subset given: CD45RA-negative fraction. The CDR3 nucleotides read TGTGCCAGCAGTTTCCTCCGGACAGCAGACTCCTACGAGCAGTACTTC. This encodes CASSFLRTADSYEQYF.